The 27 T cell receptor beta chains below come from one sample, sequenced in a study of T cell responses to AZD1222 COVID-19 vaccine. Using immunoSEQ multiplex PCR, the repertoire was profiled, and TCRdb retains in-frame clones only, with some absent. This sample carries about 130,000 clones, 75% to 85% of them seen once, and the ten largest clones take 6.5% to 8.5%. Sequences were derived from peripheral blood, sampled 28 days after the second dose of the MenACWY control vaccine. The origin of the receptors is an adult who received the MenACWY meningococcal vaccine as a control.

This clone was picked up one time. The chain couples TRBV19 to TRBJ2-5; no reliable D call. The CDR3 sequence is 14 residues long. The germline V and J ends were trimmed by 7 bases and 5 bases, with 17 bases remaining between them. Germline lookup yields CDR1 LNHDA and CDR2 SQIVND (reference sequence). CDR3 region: CASNNGLKAETQYF. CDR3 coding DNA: TGTGCCAGTAATAACGGCCTAAAAGCGGAGACCCAGTACTTC.

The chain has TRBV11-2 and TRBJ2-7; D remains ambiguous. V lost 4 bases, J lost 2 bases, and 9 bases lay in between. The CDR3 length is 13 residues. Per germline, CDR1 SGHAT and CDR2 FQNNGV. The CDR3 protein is CASSSVRAYEQYF. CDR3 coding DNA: TGTGCCAGCAGCTCCGTCCGCGCCTACGAGCAGTACTTC. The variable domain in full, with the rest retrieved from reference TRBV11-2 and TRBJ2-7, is EAGVAQSPRYKIIEKRQSVAFWCNPISGHATLYWYQQILGQGPKLLIQFQNNGVVDDSQLPKDRFSAERLKGVDSTLKIQPAKLEDSAVYLCASSSVRAYEQYFGPGTRLTVT.

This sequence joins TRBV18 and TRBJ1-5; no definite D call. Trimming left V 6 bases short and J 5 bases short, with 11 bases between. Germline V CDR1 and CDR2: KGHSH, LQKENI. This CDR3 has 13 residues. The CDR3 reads CASSLRNDQPQHF. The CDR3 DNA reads TGTGCCAGCTCCCTACGAAACGATCAGCCCCAGCATTTT. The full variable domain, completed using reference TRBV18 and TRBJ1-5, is NAGVMQNPRHLVRRRGQEARLRCSPMKGHSHVYWYRQLPEEGLKFMVYLQKENIIDESGMPKERFSAEFPKEGPSILRIQQVVRGDSAAYFCASSLRNDQPQHFGDGTRLSIL.

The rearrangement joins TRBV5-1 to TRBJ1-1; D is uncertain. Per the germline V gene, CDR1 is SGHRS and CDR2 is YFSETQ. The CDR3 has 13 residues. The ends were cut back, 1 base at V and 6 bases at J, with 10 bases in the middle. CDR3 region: CASSLTNSPEAFF. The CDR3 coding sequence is TGCGCCAGCAGCTTGACAAACTCCCCTGAAGCTTTCTTT. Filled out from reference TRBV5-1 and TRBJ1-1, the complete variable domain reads KAGVTQTPRYLIKTRGQQVTLSCSPISGHRSVSWYQQTPGQGLQFLFEYFSETQRNKGNFPGRFSGRQFSNSRSEMNVSTLELGDSALYLCASSLTNSPEAFFGQGTRLTVV.

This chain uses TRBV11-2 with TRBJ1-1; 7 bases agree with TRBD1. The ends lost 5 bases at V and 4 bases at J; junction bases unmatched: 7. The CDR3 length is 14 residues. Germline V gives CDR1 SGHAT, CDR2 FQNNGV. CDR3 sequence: CASSQIQGSTEAFF. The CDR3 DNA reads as TGTGCCAGCAGCCAAATACAGGGGAGCACTGAAGCTTTCTTT.

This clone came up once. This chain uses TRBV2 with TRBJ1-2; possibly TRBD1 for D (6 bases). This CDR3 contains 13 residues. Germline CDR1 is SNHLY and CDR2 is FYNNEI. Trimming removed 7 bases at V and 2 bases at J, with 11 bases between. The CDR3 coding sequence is TGTGCCAGCAAAAAAGGGGGAAACTATGGCTACACCTTC. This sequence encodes CASKKGGNYGYTF.

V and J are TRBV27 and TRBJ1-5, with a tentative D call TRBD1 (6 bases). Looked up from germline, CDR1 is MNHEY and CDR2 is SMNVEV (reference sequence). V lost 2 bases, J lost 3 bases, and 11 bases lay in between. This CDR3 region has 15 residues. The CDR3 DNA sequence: TGTGCCAGCAGTTTAGCTGGACAGTACAATCAGCCCCAGCATTTT. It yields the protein CASSLAGQYNQPQHF.

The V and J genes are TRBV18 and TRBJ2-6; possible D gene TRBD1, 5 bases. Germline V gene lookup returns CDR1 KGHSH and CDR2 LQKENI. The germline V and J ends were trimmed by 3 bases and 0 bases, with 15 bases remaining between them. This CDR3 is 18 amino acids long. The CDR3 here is CASSPLRQFLSGANVLTF. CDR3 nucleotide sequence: TGTGCCAGCTCACCCTTACGACAGTTTCTCTCTGGGGCCAACGTCCTGACTTTC.

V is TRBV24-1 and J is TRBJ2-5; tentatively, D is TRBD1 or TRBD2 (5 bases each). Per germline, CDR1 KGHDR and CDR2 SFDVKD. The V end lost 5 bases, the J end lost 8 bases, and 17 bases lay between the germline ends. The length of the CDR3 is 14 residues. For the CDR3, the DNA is TGTGCCACCAGTGGGACCTGGGACGGTGGAACCCAGTACTTC. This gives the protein CATSGTWDGGTQYF.

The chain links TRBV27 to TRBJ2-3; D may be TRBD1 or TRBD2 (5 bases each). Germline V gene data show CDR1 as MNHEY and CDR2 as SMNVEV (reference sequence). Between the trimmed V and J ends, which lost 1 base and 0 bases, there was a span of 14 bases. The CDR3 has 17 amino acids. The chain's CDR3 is CASSLWGLASSTDTQYF. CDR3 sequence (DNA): TGTGCCAGCAGTTTATGGGGGTTAGCGTCTAGCACAGATACGCAGTATTTT.

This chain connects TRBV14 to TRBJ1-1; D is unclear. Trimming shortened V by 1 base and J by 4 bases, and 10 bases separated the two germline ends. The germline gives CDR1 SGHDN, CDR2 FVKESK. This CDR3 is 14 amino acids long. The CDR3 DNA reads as TGTGCCAGCAGCCAAGTGGACTGGGCCACTGAAGCTTTCTTT. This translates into CASSQVDWATEAFF.

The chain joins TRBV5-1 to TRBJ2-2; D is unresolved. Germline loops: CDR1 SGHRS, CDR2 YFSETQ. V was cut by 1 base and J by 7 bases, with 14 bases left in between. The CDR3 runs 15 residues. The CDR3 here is CASSLIGPRDGELFF. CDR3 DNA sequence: TGCGCCAGCAGCTTGATAGGGCCCCGAGACGGGGAGCTGTTTTTT.

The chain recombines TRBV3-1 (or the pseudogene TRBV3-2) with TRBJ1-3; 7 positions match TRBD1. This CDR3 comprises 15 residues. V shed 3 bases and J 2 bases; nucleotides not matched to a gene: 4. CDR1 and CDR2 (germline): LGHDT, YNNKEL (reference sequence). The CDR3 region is CASSQGQFPGNTIYF. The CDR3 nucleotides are TGTGCCAGCAGCCAGGGACAGTTCCCTGGAAACACCATATATTTT.

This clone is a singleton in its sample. The CDR3 sequence: CATSDPKTPSNQPQHF. CDR3 in DNA: TGTGCCACCAGTGATCCCAAAACCCCCAGCAATCAGCCCCAGCATTTT. The rearrangement joins TRBV24-1 to TRBJ1-5; D is unresolved. The CDR3 consists of 16 residues. With 3 bases removed from V and 1 base from J, the gap between germline ends came to 12 bases. CDR1 and CDR2 from the germline V gene are KGHDR and SFDVKD.

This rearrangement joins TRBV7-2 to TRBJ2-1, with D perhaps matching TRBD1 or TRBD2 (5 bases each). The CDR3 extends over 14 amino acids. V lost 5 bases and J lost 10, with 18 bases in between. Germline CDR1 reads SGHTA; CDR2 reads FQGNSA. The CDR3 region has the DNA TGTGCCAGCAGCCCTCAGTGGACGGGGCAGGAGCAGTTCTTC. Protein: CASSPQWTGQEQFF.

CDR3 DNA sequence: TGTGCCAGCAGTGAAGCAAGGCCAGGGCGGGACATTCAGTACTTC. It specifies CASSEARPGRDIQYF. The chain couples TRBV6-1 to TRBJ2-4, with D perhaps matching TRBD1 or TRBD2 (5 bases each). CDR1 is MNHNS and CDR2 is SASEGT in the germline V gene. CDR3 length: 15 amino acids. V dropped 0 bases and J dropped 8 bases, with 14 bases sitting between them.

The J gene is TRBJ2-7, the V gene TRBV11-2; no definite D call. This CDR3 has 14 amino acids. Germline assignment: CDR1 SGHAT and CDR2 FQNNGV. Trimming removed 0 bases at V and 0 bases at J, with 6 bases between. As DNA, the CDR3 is TGTGCCAGCAGCTTAGAATTTGGCTCCTACGAGCAGTACTTC. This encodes CASSLEFGSYEQYF.

The CDR3 DNA reads TGCGCCAGCAGCTTTCTGGACAAGCAGTTCTTC. Residues: CASSFLDKQFF. The chain links TRBV5-1 to TRBJ2-1, with D perhaps matching TRBD1 (5 bases). The V and J ends lost 2 bases and 11 bases respectively, with 8 bases between them. Germline V gene lookup returns CDR1 SGHRS and CDR2 YFSETQ. CDR3 length: 11 amino acids.

Written as DNA, the CDR3 is TGTGCCAGCAGTTACGGAGAGGGGGCCAACATTCAGTACTTC. Its protein product is CASSYGEGANIQYF. The chain has TRBV28 and TRBJ2-4; 7 positions match TRBD1. The CDR3 is 14 residues long. V gave up 4 bases and J gave up 7 bases; unmatched junction bases: 7. CDR1 is MDHEN and CDR2 is SYDVKM in the germline V gene.

In DNA, the CDR3 is TGTGCCAGCTCCACAGGGTTCGACGAGCAGTACTTC. Translated: CASSTGFDEQYF. The chain combines TRBV18 with TRBJ2-7; perhaps TRBD1 as D (6 bases). The CDR3 has 12 amino acids. From germline, CDR1 is KGHSH and CDR2 LQKENI. Trimming removed 6 bases from V and 5 bases from J, with 11 bases in between.

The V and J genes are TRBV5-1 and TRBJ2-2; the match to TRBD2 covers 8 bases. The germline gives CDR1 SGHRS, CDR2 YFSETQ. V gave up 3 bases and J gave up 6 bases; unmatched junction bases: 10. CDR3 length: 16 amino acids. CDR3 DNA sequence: TGCGCCAGCAGCTGGGGGACTAGGAAAACGTCCGGGGAGCTGTTTTTT. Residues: CASSWGTRKTSGELFF.

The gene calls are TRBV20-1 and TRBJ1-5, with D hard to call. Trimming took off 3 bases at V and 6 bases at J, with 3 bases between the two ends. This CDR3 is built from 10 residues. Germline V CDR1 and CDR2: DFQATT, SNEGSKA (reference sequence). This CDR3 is CSARGQPQHF. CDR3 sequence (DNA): TGCAGTGCTAGGGGTCAGCCCCAGCATTTT.

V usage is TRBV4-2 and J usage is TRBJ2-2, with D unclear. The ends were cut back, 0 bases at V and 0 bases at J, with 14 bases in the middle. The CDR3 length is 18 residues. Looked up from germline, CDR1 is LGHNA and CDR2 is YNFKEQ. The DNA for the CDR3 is TGTGCCAGCAGCCAAGATTTCGCAGTGGTTCCGAACACCGGGGAGCTGTTTTTT. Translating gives CASSQDFAVVPNTGELFF.

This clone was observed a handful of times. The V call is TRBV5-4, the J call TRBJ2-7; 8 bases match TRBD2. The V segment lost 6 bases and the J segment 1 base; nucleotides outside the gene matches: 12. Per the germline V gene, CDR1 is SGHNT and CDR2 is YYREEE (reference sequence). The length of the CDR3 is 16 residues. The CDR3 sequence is CASNLAGGSRSYEQYF. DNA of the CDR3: TGTGCCAGCAACCTAGCGGGCGGTTCTAGATCCTACGAGCAGTACTTC.

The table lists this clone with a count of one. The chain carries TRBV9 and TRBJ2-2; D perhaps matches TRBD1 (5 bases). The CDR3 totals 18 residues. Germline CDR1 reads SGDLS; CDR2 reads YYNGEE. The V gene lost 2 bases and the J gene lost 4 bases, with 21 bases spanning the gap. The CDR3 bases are TGTGCCAGCAGCGTGAGTAGCCCCTCAGGGTCGAGCACCGGGGAGCTGTTTTTT. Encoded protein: CASSVSSPSGSSTGELFF.

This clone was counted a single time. CDR3 region: CASTVGENSPLHF. The CDR3, as DNA: TGTGCCAGTACCGTCGGGGAAAATTCACCCCTCCACTTT. The chain recombines TRBV6-5 with TRBJ1-6, with D unclear. V lost 9 bases to trimming and J lost 7 bases, with 13 bases between them. The CDR3 spans 13 residues. Germline V CDR1 and CDR2: MNHEY, SVGAGI.

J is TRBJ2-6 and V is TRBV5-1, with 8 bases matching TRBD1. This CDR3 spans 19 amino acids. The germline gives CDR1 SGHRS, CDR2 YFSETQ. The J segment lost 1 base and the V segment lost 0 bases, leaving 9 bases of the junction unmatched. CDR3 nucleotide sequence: TGCGCCAGCAGCTTGGCCCGGCAGGGGGCTTCTTCTGGGGCCAACGTCCTGACTTTC. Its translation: CASSLARQGASSGANVLTF. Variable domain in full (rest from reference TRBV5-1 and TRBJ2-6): KAGVTQTPRYLIKTRGQQVTLSCSPISGHRSVSWYQQTPGQGLQFLFEYFSETQRNKGNFPGRFSGRQFSNSRSEMNVSTLELGDSALYLCASSLARQGASSGANVLTFGAGSRLTVL.